Below are 17 T cell receptor beta chains sequenced from a single sample in a study of read filtering for tumor transcriptome and immune sequencing. This library used approximately 370 ng RNA and molecular barcoded adaptors spanning alpha/delta and beta/gamma chains. TCRdb fed the reads into MiXCR, producing one record per CDR3 protein. The sample shows more than 100,000 distinct CDR3 sequences, under 15% of them seen only once. Material: a population of CD138-negative cells sorted from bone marrow. The receptors here all came from a donor at least 40 years old with multiple myeloma.

This clonotype was detected many times. Here the CDR3 DNA reads TGTGCCACCAGCCGAGGCGACGAGCAGTACTTC. This gives the protein CATSRGDEQYF. The chain employs TRBV15 and TRBJ2-7; D is unclear. Trimming cost V 5 bases and J 5 bases, with 7 bases left between them. This CDR3 comprises 11 residues. Germline values: CDR1 LNHNV, CDR2 YYDKDF (reference sequence).

This clonotype was seen ten or more times. The chain has TRBV7-6 and TRBJ2-7; D gene unclear. This CDR3 region has 15 residues. V dropped 4 bases and J dropped 5 bases, with 18 bases sitting between them. CDR1 and CDR2 from the germline V gene are SGHVS and FNYEAQ. CDR3 sequence: CASSSQLGQSNEQYF. CDR3 bases: TGTGCCAGCAGCTCCCAACTTGGGCAGTCCAACGAGCAGTACTTC.

V usage is TRBV7-6 and J usage is TRBJ2-3, with TRBD2 matching over 7 bases. The CDR3 covers 14 residues. J gave up 8 bases and V 8 bases, and 13 bases lay outside the gene matches. Germline CDR1 SGHVS, CDR2 FNYEAQ. CDR3 DNA sequence: TGTGCCAGCCGTACCTCGGCCTCGGGGGGTACGCAGTATTTT. As protein: CASRTSASGGTQYF.

This clonotype was found many times. CDR3 in DNA: TGCAGCGCCTGGACAGGGAATGAAGCTTTCTTT. It codes for CSAWTGNEAFF. The chain uses TRBV29-1 and TRBJ1-1; 8 nucleotides align to TRBD1. Per the germline V gene, CDR1 is SQVTM and CDR2 is ANQGSEA. CDR3 length: 11 amino acids. The ends lost 7 bases at V and 7 bases at J; junction bases unmatched: 5. The full variable domain, rest sourced from reference TRBV29-1 and TRBJ1-1, is SAVISQKPSRDICQRGTSLTIQCQVDSQVTMMFWYRQQPGQSLTLIATANQGSEATYESGFVIDKFPISRPNLTFSTLTVSNMSPEDSSIYLCSAWTGNEAFFGQGTRLTVV.

This clonotype has at least ten counts. The V call is TRBV7-8, the J call TRBJ2-2; D could derive from TRBD1 or TRBD2 (6 bases each). The CDR3 has 15 amino acids. The germline V gene has CDR1 SGHVS and CDR2 FQNEAQ. V was cut by 5 bases and J by 6 bases, with 16 bases left in between. The CDR3, as DNA: TGTGCCAGCAGCCCGCGAGGGGGGTTCGCCGGGGAGCTGTTTTTT. Its protein is CASSPRGGFAGELFF.

This chain links TRBV10-1 with TRBJ2-7, with no clear D. Germline-derived CDR1 and CDR2 are WNHNN and SYGVQD (reference sequence). This CDR3 spans 11 amino acids. The germline V and J ends were trimmed by 2 bases and 6 bases, with 5 bases remaining between them. In DNA form, the CDR3 reads TGCGCCAGCAGTGAGGCCGGCGAGCAGTACTTC. The encoded protein is CASSEAGEQYF.

This clonotype was counted only a few times. The CDR3 here is CASSLSGRTDNEQFF. CDR3 in DNA: TGTGCCAGCAGCTTAAGCGGGAGGACCGACAATGAGCAGTTCTTC. The chain carries TRBV7-3 and TRBJ2-1; 8 bases match TRBD2. Looked up from germline, CDR1 is SGHTA and CDR2 is FQGTGA. CDR3 size: 15 residues. Germline trimming cut 1 base from V and 5 bases from J; bases unmatched to any gene: 4.

This clonotype is classed as medium-sized. CDR3 in amino acids: CASSSTSRFNEQFF. CDR3 in DNA: TGTGCCAGCAGTTCGACTAGCCGATTCAATGAGCAGTTCTTC. V and J are TRBV27 and TRBJ2-1; 7 bases align to TRBD2. Per germline, CDR1 MNHEY and CDR2 SMNVEV (reference sequence). The CDR3 contains 14 residues. With V trimmed by 4 bases and J by 6 bases, 6 bases remained unmatched.

This clonotype was recorded at least ten times. The chain combines TRBV9 with TRBJ2-1; TRBD2 agrees at 13 bases. J was trimmed by 8 bases and V by 5 bases; bases with no gene match: 7. Germline V lookup: CDR1 SGDLS, CDR2 YYNGEE. CDR3 length: 15 residues. CDR3 residues: CASRPGTSGIHEQFF. CDR3 DNA sequence: TGTGCCAGCAGACCCGGGACTAGCGGGATTCATGAGCAGTTCTTC.

This clonotype was seen more than once but under ten times. A single base separates this from a much larger clone, so it may be a read error. The limits of the CDR3 on the DNA are not certain, so only TCRdb's listed CDR3 is given. J is TRBJ1-1 and V is TRBV6-4. Germline loops: CDR1 MRHNA, CDR2 SNTAGT. The CDR3 spans 14 residues, counting both ends. The CDR3 loop is CASSWGEGNTEALF.

As for this clonotype: A read error may explain this, as a much larger clone is one base away. This chain links TRBV9 with TRBJ1-3; possible D gene TRBD1, 5 bases. Germline assignment: CDR1 SGDLS and CDR2 YYNGEE. This CDR3 contains 14 residues. V shed 3 bases and J shed 0 bases, with 7 bases lying between them. The CDR3 loop reads CASSGTNSGNTIYF. CDR3 coding DNA: TGTGCCAGCAGCGGGACAAACTCTGGAAACACCATATATTTT.

As to this clonotype: A read error may be the cause here, since a much bigger clone is one base away. The J gene is TRBJ1-5, the V gene TRBV11-2, with 10 bases that match TRBD1. This CDR3 is built from 15 residues. Germline CDR1 reads SGHAT; CDR2 reads FQNNGV. In DNA form, the CDR3 reads TGTGCCTGCAGCCTCACCGGGACAGGGGATCAGCCCCAGCATTTT. Its translation: CACSLTGTGDQPQHF.

This clonotype was recorded many times. This chain uses TRBV12-3 or TRBV12-4 with TRBJ2-1; no definite D call. This CDR3 contains 15 residues. The V gene lost 3 bases and the J gene lost 7 bases, with 16 bases spanning the gap. The CDR3 sequence is CASSFGLSGPNEQFF. The CDR3 nucleotides read TGTGCCAGCAGTTTCGGGCTCTCAGGCCCGAATGAGCAGTTCTTC.

At least ten counts were recorded for this clonotype. In nucleotides, the CDR3 is TGCAGTGCTAGTCTCATTAGGCCTAGCGGGAAGGGTGAGCAGTTCTTC. It is translated as CSASLIRPSGKGEQFF. V gene TRBV20-1 combines with J gene TRBJ2-1; 9 bases map to TRBD2. Trimming at V came to 3 bases and at J to 9 bases, leaving 15 bases not matched to a gene. CDR3 length: 16 residues. CDR1 is DFQATT and CDR2 is SNEGSKA in the germline V gene (reference sequence).

This clonotype was observed many times. The chain joins TRBV7-9 to TRBJ2-1, with 7 bases that match TRBD2. Germline lookup yields CDR1 SEHNR and CDR2 FQNEAQ (reference sequence). CDR3 length equals 15 residues. The V gene end was trimmed by 4 bases and the J gene end by 8 bases; junction bases not matched to a gene: 11. CDR3 DNA: TGTGCCAGCAGCTCCATGGAGGGAGGGCGTGATGAGCAGTTCTTC. It specifies CASSSMEGGRDEQFF.

This clonotype was found many times. V usage is TRBV14 and J usage is TRBJ1-1; D might be TRBD1 (6 bases). The CDR3 totals 17 residues. Germline lookup yields CDR1 SGHDN and CDR2 FVKESK. V lost 0 bases and J lost 2, with 16 bases in between. CDR3 sequence reads: CASSQEYAGTLNTEAFF. CDR3 nucleotide sequence: TGTGCCAGCAGCCAAGAATATGCGGGGACATTAAACACTGAAGCTTTCTTT. Filled out from reference TRBV14 and TRBJ1-1, the complete variable domain reads EAGVTQFPSHSVIEKGQTVTLRCDPISGHDNLYWYRRVMGKEIKFLLHFVKESKQDESGMPNNRFLAERTGGTYSTLKVQPAELEDSGVYFCASSQEYAGTLNTEAFFGQGTRLTVV.

This clonotype was found many times. The chain employs TRBV7-9 and TRBJ1-2; D call uncertain. V lost 7 bases, J lost 7 bases, and 19 bases lay in between. The CDR3 has 14 amino acids. Germline CDR1 SEHNR, CDR2 FQNEAQ (reference sequence). In DNA, the CDR3 is TGTGCCAGCACCCCTGGGCCTGCCGGGCTTGGCTACACCTTC. This sequence encodes CASTPGPAGLGYTF. The full variable domain, rest sourced from reference TRBV7-9 and TRBJ1-2, is DTGVSQNPRHKITKRGQNVTFRCDPISEHNRLYWYRQTLGQGPEFLTYFQNEAQLEKSRLLSDRFSAERPKGSFSTLEIQRTEQGDSAMYLCASTPGPAGLGYTFGSGTRLTVV.